This T cell receptor (beta chain) was obtained from a study of PD-1 blockade in classical Hodgkin lymphoma. About the research overall: Patients were administered nivolumab (3 mg/kg intravenously) every 2 weeks.

General observations from the study: Newly diagnosed patients were said to have less baseline TCR diversity than healthy donors did.

Noted time point: cycle 4 day 1 (C4D1), after 5 to 7 weeks of nivolumab. Following autologous stem cell transplantation, relapse occurred in every patient, and exposure to brentuximab vedotin varied. Between the trimmed V and J ends, which lost 2 bases and 3 bases, there was a span of 14 bases. There are 15 residues in the CDR3. From germline, CDR1 is SGDLS and CDR2 YYNGEE. Some clones are missing from TCRdb's copy, which holds only in-frame ones; the method was immunoSEQ multiplex PCR. The sample holds fewer than 95,000 clones, approximately 83% seen once. This clone has ten or more counts. What it binds is not known.

The receptor comes from a human donor with classical Hodgkin lymphoma. The V gene is TRBV9, the J gene TRBJ1-1; weak D call: TRBD1 (5 bases). The sequenced sample was peripheral blood mononuclear cells (PBMCs), obtained before the fourth cycle of nivolumab. CDR3 sequence (DNA): TGTGCCAGCAGCGTTTTTGACAGACCCGACACTGAAGCTTTCTTT. Its protein product is CASSVFDRPDTEAFF.